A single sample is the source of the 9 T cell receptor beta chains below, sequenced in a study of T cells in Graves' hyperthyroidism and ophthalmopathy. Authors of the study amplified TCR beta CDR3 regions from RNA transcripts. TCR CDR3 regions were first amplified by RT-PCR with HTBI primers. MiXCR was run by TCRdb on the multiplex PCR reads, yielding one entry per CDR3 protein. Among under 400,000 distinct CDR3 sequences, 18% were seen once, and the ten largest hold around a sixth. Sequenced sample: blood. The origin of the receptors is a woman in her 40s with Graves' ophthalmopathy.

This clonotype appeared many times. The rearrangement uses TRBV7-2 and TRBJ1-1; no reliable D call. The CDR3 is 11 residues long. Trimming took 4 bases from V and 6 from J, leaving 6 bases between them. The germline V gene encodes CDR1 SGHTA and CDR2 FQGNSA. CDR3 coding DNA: TGTGCCAGCAGCTCGATGGCTGAAGCTTTCTTT. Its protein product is CASSSMAEAFF.

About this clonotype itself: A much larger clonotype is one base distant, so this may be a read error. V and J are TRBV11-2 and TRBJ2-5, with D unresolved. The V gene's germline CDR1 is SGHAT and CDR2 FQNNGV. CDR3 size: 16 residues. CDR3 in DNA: TGTGCCAGCAGCGGAAGACAAGTCTTTCCGCAAGAGACCCGGTACTTC. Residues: CASSGRQVFPQETRYF.

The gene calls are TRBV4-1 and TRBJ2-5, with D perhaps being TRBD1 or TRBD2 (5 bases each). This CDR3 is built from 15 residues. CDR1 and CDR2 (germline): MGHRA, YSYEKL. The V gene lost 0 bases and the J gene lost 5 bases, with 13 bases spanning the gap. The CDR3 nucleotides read TGCGCCAGCAGCCAAGAAAATCGGGGCCCCGAGACCCAGTACTTC. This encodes CASSQENRGPETQYF.

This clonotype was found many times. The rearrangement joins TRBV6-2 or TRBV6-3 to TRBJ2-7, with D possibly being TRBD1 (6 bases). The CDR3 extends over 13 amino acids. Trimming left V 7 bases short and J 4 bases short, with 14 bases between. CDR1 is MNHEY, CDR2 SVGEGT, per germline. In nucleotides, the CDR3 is TGTGCCAGCACCCCCGGGACAAATTACGAGCAGTACTTC. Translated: CASTPGTNYEQYF.

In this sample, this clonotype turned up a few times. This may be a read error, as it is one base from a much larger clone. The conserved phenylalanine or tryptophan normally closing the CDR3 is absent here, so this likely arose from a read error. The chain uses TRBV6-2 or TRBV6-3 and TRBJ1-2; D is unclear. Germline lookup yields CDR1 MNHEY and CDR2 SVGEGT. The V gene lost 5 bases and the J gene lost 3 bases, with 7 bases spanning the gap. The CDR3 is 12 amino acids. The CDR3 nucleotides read TGTGCCAGCAGTGGCAGCTACTATGGCTACACCCTC. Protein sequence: CASSGSYYGYTL.

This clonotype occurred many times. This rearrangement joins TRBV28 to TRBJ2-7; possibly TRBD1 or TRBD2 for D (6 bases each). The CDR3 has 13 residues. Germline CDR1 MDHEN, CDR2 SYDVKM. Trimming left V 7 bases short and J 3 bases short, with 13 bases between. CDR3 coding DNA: TGTGCCAGCAAGGTGGGGGGCGACTACGAGCAGTACTTC. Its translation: CASKVGGDYEQYF.

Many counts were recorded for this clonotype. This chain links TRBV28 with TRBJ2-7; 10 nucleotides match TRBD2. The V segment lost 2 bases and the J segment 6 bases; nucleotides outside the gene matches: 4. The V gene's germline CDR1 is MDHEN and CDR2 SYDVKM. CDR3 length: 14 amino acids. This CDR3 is CASSLTAGGLEQYF. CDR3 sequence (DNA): TGTGCCAGCAGTTTAACAGCGGGGGGGCTCGAGCAGTACTTC. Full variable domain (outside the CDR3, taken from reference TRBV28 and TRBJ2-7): DVKVTQSSRYLVKRTGEKVFLECVQDMDHENMFWYRQDPGLGLRLIYFSYDVKMKEKGDIPEGYSVSREKKERFSLILESASTNQTSMYLCASSLTAGGLEQYFGPGTRLTVT.

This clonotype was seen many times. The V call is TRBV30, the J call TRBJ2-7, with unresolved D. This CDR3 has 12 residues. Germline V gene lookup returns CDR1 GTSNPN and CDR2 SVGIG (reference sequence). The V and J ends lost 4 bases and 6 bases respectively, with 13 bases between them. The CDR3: CAWIETHREQYF. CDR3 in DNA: TGTGCCTGGATTGAAACCCATCGCGAGCAGTACTTC.

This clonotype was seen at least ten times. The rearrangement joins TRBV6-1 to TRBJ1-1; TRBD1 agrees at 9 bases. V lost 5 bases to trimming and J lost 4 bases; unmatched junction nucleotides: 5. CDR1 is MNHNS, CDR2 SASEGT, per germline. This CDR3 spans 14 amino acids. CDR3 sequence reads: CASSTGQGFTEAFF. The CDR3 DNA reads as TGTGCCAGCAGTACCGGACAGGGGTTCACTGAAGCTTTCTTT.